This is a list of T cell receptor beta chains from one sample in a study of blood T cell repertoires in COVID-19. Profiled with immunoSEQ multiplex PCR; TCRdb holds only in-frame clones, not every one. This sample carries 200,000 or so clones, about 90% of them seen once, and the ten largest clones take 0.65% to 0.85%. The sequenced sample consisted of peripheral blood. The receptors were sampled from a man aged 55 to 69 with COVID-19, enrolled during active disease. Both conserved end residues are part of each CDR3. Some rows mark clone size as missing; the rest say once, few, many or name a class of expanded clone.

v_call	clone_size	cdr3_aa
TRBV2	-	CASSIGGTGELFF
TRBV28	-	CASSFGTVNEQYF
TRBV2	-	CASIRDREVSGKLFF
TRBV3-1/TRBV3-2	once	CASSQEGGLDTEAFF
TRBV3-1/TRBV3-2	-	CASGTRNRPDTQYF
TRBV7-9	-	CASSAGQGTNEKLFF
TRBV28	-	CASSLSMTGGDEQYF
TRBV3-1/TRBV3-2	-	CASSQGENQPQHF
TRBV10-2	-	CASSDRNTEAFF
TRBV18	-	CASSPARGQGNGEQYF
TRBV6-5	-	CASTRLGGELFF
TRBV24-1	-	CATSDLKGSYNEQFF
TRBV6-5	-	CGGGGPMGGELFF
TRBV3-1/TRBV3-2	-	CASDPGGPPGNTIYF
TRBV5-1	-	CASSDPGQASDTQYF
TRBV5-8	-	CASSLLNQPQHF
TRBV5-1	-	CASSLGSSRGNTEAFF
TRBV19	-	CASSIGAGGLHEQFF
TRBV7-8	-	CASSQQGLRAYGYTF
TRBV7-8	-	CASTSSLQGYLAFF
TRBV7-9	-	CASSPGQGKVLATYEQYF
TRBV7-9	-	CASSLTGYNQPQHF
TRBV5-1	-	CASSPSSYGYTF
TRBV7-2	-	CASSAMSQVVVGYTF
TRBV9	-	CASSLRWGEQETQYF
TRBV6-2/TRBV6-3	-	CASSTRPPLLVSTEAFF
TRBV3-1/TRBV3-2	-	CASSALTAGGVYTF
TRBV6-4	-	CASSPTSSYNEQFF
TRBV21-1	few	CASSKPFLSGNTIYF